The clone carrying this TCR beta chain showed up many times. Its antigen is as yet unknown. This sample is part of a study of prognosis after radiotherapy for stage I lung cancer. Whole-study context: Of the enrolled patients, about 15 had newly diagnosed primary stage I lung tumors, while roughly 5 had oligometastatic NSCLC following surgical resection of the primary tumor. Metastases at distant sites emerged in a few patients after radiotherapy, at a median of 7 months, whereas about 15 showed no significant progression.

Germline CDR1 reads ENHRY; CDR2 reads SYGVKD. Trimming pared 0 bases from V and 0 bases from J, leaving 6 bases between. The length of the CDR3 is 15 residues. Whole-study results and caveats: Post-treatment Shannon entropy following stereotactic body radiation therapy was lower among patients who developed distant metastases. Patients with metastases reportedly showed TRBV and TRBJ gene usage that differed from patients without metastases.

Multiplex PCR in two rounds served to amplify TCR beta CDR3 from genomic DNA. Every TRBV and TRBJ gene had its own specific primer in first-round PCR. TCRdb passed the multiplex PCR reads through MiXCR, listing each CDR3 protein once. Among around 56,000 distinct CDR3 sequences listed, 26% were seen once. The source of this sequence is a donor aged 50 or older with non-small cell lung cancer. The rearrangement links TRBV10-3 to TRBJ1-5; D gene uncertain. The sample was PBMCs, taken before or after stereotactic body radiation therapy (not recorded which). The CDR3 reads CAISESADSNQPQHF. The CDR3 DNA reads as TGTGCCATCAGTGAGTCGGCTGATAGCAATCAGCCCCAGCATTTT.